This T cell receptor (beta chain) was profiled in a study of blood T cell repertoires in COVID-19. Looking at the study overall: Acute and convalescent COVID-19 specimens originated in the United States, Italy and Spain. T cells, B-cell-depleted T cells, or PBMCs supplied cDNA or gDNA.

Trimming removed 4 bases from V and 5 bases from J; junction bases left unmatched: 6. Germline V gene data show CDR1 as SGHRS and CDR2 as YFSETQ. The CDR3 covers 14 residues. Under the authors' procedure: The authors estimated nucleated cell counts from reference gene primer amplification. Produced via immunoSEQ multiplex PCR; TCRdb's table is partial and in-frame only. For V, J and clone size, that table is used; D and trimming come from the DNA. The table lists around 260,000 clones, around 87% of them singletons. The sequence was obtained from a woman aged 40 to 50 who had recovered from COVID-19. Sequencing was carried out using peripheral blood. V usage is TRBV5-1 and J usage is TRBJ1-5; 7 nucleotides line up with TRBD1. DNA of the CDR3: TGCGCCAGCAGCCCCGGGACAGCTGATCAGCCCCAGCATTTT. Protein product: CASSPGTADQPQHF.